The sample holds a few counts of the clone carrying this T cell receptor (beta chain). Its target is not known. Per germline, CDR1 MNHEY and CDR2 SMNVEV (reference sequence). Trimming took 2 bases from V and 1 from J, leaving 6 bases between them. This CDR3 is 15 amino acids long. The data were taken from a study of blood T cells in healthy people across ages. General study points: Both higher diversity and more naive CD4+ cells marked long-lived donors when set against aged donors.

Primers used in a second PCR of about 7 to 12 cycles were a sample-barcoded 5' primer and a J-beta primer mix. No fewer than 3 million CDR3-containing paired-end reads came from each sample. Each CDR3 protein is one row after TCRdb ran MiXCR on the 5' RACE reads. The data contain more than 750,000 distinct CDR3 sequences, 25% to 30% of them singletons. These records were also assigned to another study, of T cells of mothers and their children. From that report: For the second PCR, the M1S primer put in sample barcodes and 2-4 random nucleotides. Mothers and children who were related shared slightly more overlap than unrelated pairs, but not significantly more.

The V and J genes are TRBV27 and TRBJ1-6; no clear D gene. The sequence was collected from a woman in her 40s in good health. Source material: blood. This chain's CDR3 is CASSLRESYNSPLHF. The DNA for the CDR3 is TGTGCCAGCAGTTTAAGGGAGTCCTATAATTCACCCCTCCACTTT.